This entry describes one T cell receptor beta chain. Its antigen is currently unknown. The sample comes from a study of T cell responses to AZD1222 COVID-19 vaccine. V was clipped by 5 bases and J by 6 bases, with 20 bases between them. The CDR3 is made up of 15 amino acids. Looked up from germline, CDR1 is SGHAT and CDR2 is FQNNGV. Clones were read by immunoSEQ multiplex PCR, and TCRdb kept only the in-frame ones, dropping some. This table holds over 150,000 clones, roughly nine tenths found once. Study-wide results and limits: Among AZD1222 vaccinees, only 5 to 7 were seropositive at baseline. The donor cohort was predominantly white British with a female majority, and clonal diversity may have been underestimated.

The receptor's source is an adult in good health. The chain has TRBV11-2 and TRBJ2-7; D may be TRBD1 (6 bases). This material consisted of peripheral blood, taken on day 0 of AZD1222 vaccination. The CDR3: CASSDSGGAPGEQYF. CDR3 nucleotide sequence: TGTGCCAGCAGCGACTCTGGGGGCGCCCCTGGCGAGCAGTACTTC.